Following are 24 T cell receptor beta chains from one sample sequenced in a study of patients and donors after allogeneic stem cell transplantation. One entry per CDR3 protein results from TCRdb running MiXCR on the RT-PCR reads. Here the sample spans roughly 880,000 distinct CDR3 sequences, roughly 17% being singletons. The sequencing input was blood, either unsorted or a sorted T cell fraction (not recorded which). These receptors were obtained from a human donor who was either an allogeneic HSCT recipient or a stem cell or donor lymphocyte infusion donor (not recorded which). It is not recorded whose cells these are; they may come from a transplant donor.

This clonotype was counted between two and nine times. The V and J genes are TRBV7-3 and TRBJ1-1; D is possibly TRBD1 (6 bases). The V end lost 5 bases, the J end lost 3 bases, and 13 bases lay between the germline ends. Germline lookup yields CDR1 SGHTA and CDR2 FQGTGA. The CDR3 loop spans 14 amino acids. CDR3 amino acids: CASSPQGKDTEAFF. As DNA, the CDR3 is TGTGCCAGCAGCCCTCAGGGGAAGGACACTGAAGCTTTCTTT.

CDR3 loop: CASKVELAGTDTQYF. The CDR3 DNA follows: TGTGCCAGCAAGGTGGAACTAGCGGGCACAGATACGCAGTATTTT. The chain links TRBV12-3 or TRBV12-4 to TRBJ2-3; 8 nucleotides match TRBD2. The junction had 7 bases not matched to a gene; V was cut back by 7 bases and J by 1 base. The CDR3 contains 15 residues.

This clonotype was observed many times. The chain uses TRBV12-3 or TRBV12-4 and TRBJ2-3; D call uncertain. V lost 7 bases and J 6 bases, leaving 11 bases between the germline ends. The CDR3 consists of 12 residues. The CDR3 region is CASMQVPDTQYF. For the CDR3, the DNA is TGTGCCAGCATGCAAGTCCCGGATACGCAGTATTTT.

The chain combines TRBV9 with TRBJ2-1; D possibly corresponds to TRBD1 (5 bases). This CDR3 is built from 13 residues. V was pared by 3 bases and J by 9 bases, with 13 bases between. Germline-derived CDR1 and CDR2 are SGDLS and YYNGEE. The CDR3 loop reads CASSGVQDREQFF. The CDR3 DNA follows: TGTGCCAGCAGCGGGGTACAGGACCGTGAGCAGTTCTTC.

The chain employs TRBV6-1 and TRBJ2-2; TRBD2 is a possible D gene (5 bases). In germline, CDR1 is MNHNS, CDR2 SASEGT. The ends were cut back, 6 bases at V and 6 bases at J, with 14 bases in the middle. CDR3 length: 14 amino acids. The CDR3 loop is CASSLTSSAGELFF. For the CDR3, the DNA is TGTGCCAGCAGCCTCACTAGTTCCGCCGGGGAGCTGTTTTTT.

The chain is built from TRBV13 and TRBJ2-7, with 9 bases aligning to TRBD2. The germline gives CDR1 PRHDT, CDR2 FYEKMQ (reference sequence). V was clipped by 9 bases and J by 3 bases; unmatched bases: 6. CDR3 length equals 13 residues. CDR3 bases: TGTGCCAGTCGGACTAGCGCAAACTACGAGCAGTACTTC. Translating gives CASRTSANYEQYF.

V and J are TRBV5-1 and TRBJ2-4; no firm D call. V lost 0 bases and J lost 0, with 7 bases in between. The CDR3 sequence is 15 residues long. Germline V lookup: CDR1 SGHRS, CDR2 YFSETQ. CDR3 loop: CASSLEDGAKNIQYF. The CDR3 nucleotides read TGCGCCAGCAGCTTGGAGGACGGAGCCAAAAACATTCAGTACTTC.

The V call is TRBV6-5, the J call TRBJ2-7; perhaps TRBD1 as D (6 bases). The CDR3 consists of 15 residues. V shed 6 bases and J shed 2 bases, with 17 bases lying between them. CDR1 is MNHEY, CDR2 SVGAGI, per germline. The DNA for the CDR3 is TGTGCCAGCAGATACCGGGATCAGGGGCCCTACGAGCAGTACTTC. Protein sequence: CASRYRDQGPYEQYF.

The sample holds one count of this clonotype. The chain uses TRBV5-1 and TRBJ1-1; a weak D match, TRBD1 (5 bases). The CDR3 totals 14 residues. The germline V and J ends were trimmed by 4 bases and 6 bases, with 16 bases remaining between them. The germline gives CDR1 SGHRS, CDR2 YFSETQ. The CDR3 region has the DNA TGCGCCAGCAGCCCGCAGGGTGAGGACGCTGAAGCTTTCTTT. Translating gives CASSPQGEDAEAFF.

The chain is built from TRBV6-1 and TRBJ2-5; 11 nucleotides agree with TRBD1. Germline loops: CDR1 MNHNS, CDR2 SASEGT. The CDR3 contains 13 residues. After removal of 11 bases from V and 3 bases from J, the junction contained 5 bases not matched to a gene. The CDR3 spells CASGTGGEETQYF. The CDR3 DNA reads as TGTGCCTCCGGGACAGGGGGGGAAGAGACCCAGTACTTC.

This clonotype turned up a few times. The CDR3 DNA sequence: TGTGCCAGCAGCCCGTCGTGGACAGATACGCAGTATTTT. Translation: CASSPSWTDTQYF. The V gene is TRBV7-2, the J gene TRBJ2-3, with no clear D. The CDR3 contains 13 residues. Trimming shortened V by 5 bases and J by 3 bases, and 9 bases separated the two germline ends. From germline, CDR1 is SGHTA and CDR2 FQGNSA.

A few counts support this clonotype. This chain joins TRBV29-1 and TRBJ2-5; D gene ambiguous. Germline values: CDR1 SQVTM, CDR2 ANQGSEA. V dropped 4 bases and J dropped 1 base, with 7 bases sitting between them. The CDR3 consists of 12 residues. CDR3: CSVGPTQETQYF. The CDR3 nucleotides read TGCAGCGTTGGGCCGACCCAAGAGACCCAGTACTTC.

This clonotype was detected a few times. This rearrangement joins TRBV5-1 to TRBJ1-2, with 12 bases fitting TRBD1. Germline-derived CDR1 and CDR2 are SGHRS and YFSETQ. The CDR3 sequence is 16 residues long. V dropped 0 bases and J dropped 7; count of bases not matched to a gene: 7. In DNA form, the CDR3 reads TGCGCCAGCAGCTTGGCGGGACAGGGGGCAGTCGGTGGCTACACCTTC. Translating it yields CASSLAGQGAVGGYTF.

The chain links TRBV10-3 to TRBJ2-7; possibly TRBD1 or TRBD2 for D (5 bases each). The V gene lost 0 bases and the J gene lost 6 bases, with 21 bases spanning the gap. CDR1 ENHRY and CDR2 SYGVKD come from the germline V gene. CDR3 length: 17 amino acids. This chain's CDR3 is CAISESIQRMGPCEQYF. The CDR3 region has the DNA TGTGCCATCAGTGAGTCGATCCAGCGGATGGGACCTTGCGAGCAGTACTTC.

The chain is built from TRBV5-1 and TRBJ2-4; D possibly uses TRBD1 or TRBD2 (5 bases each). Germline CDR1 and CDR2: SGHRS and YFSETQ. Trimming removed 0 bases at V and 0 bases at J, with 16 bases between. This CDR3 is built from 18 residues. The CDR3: CASSLAGDGILAKNIQYF. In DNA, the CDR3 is TGCGCCAGCAGCTTGGCCGGGGACGGGATCCTAGCCAAAAACATTCAGTACTTC. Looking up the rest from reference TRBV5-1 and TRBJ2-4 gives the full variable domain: KAGVTQTPRYLIKTRGQQVTLSCSPISGHRSVSWYQQTPGQGLQFLFEYFSETQRNKGNFPGRFSGRQFSNSRSEMNVSTLELGDSALYLCASSLAGDGILAKNIQYFGAGTRLSVL.

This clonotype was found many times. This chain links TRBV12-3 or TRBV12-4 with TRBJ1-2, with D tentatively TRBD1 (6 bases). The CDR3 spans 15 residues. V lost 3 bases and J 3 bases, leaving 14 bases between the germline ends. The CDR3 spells CASSFGRHRDYGYTF. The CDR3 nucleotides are TGTGCCAGCAGTTTCGGTCGCCACAGGGACTATGGCTACACCTTC.

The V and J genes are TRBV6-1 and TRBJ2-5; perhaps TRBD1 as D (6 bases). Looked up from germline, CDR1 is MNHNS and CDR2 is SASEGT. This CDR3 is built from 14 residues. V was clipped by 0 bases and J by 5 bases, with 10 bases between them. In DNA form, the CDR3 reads TGTGCCAGCAGTGAAGCAGGGGGTATGGAGACCCAGTACTTC. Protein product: CASSEAGGMETQYF.

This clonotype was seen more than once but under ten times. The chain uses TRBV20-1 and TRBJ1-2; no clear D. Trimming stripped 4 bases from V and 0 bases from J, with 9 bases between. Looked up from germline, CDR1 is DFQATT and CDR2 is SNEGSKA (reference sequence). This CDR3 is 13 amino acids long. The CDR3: CSATVQTNYGYTF. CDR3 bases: TGCAGTGCTACTGTCCAGACTAACTATGGCTACACCTTC.

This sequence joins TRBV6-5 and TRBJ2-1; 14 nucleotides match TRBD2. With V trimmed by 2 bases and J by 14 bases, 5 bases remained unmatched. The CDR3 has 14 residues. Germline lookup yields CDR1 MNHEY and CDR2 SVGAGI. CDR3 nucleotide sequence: TGTGCCAGCAGTTACGGGACTAGCGGGGGCTCTGAGTTCTTC. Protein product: CASSYGTSGGSEFF.

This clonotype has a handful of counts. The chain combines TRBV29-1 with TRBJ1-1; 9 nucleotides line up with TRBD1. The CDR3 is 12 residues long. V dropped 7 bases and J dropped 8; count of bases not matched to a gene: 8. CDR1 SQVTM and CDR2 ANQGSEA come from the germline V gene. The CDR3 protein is CSATGGELEAFF. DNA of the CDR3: TGCAGCGCCACAGGGGGCGAATTAGAAGCTTTCTTT. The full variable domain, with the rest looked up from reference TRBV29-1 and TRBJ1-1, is SAVISQKPSRDICQRGTSLTIQCQVDSQVTMMFWYRQQPGQSLTLIATANQGSEATYESGFVIDKFPISRPNLTFSTLTVSNMSPEDSSIYLCSATGGELEAFFGQGTRLTVV.

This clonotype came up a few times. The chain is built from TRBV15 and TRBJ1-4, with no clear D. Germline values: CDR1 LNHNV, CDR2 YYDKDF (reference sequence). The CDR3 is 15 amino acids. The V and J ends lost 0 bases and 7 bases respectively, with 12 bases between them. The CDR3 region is CATSRERTRGEKLFF. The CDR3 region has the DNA TGTGCCACCAGCAGAGAGAGGACCCGGGGTGAAAAACTGTTTTTT.

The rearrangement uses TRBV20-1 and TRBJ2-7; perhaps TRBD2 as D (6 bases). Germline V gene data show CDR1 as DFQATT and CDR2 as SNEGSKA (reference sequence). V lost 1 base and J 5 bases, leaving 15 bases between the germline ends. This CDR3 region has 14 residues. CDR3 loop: CSARGGGTNNEQYF. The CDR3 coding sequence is TGCAGTGCTAGAGGAGGCGGGACCAACAACGAGCAGTACTTC.

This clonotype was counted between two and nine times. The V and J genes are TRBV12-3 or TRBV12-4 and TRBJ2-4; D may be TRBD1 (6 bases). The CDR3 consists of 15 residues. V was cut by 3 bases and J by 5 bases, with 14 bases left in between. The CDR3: CASSFLQGVENIQYF. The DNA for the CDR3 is TGTGCCAGCAGTTTCCTACAGGGTGTGGAAAACATTCAGTACTTC.

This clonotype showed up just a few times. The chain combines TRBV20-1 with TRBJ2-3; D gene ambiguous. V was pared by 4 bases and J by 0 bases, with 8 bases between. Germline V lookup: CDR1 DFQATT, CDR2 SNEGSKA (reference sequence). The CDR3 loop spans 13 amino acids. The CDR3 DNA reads TGCAGTGCTAACTACTTTAGCACAGATACGCAGTATTTT. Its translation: CSANYFSTDTQYF.